The 26 T cell receptor beta chains reported below all come from one sample, sequenced in a study of OX40 agonist ivuxolimab in advanced cancers. Profiled with immunoSEQ multiplex PCR; TCRdb holds only in-frame clones, not every one. This repertoire shows 85,000 to 90,000 clones, about 94% found once; its top ten account for approximately 1.2%. The specimen comprised CD4+ or CD8+ T cells sorted from blood, sampled in a trial of the OX40 agonist ivuxolimab. The source is an adult with an advanced solid tumor such as melanoma, head and neck, liver or kidney cancer.

The V gene is TRBV6-5, the J gene TRBJ1-2; a possible D gene is TRBD1 (6 bases). The CDR3 totals 14 residues. In germline, CDR1 is MNHEY, CDR2 SVGAGI. V was pared by 4 bases and J by 4 bases, with 13 bases between. The CDR3 region is CASSFAGTPYGYTF. DNA of the CDR3: TGTGCCAGCAGTTTCGCCGGGACACCCTATGGCTACACCTTC.

J is TRBJ2-3 and V is TRBV15; D may be TRBD1 or TRBD2 (5 bases each). V lost 0 bases to trimming and J lost 0 bases, with 10 bases between them. The CDR3 is 16 amino acids. Germline CDR1 reads LNHNV; CDR2 reads YYDKDF (reference sequence). The CDR3 spells CATSRDLRGSTDTQYF. Written as DNA, the CDR3 is TGTGCCACCAGCAGAGATCTGAGGGGAAGCACAGATACGCAGTATTTT.

The chain recombines TRBV6-6 with TRBJ1-6; D unclear. The germline gives CDR1 MNHNY, CDR2 SVGAGI (reference sequence). V was clipped by 5 bases and J by 10 bases, with 9 bases between them. CDR3 length: 12 residues. The CDR3 sequence is CASSTLRSPLHF. The CDR3 coding sequence is TGTGCCAGCAGTACTTTGAGGTCACCCCTCCACTTT.

This sequence joins TRBV6-1 and TRBJ1-4; possible D gene TRBD1, 5 bases. The CDR3 has 13 residues. In germline, CDR1 is MNHNS, CDR2 SASEGT. V lost 7 bases and J lost 7, with 13 bases in between. The CDR3 reads CASKQAGGEKLFF. The CDR3 region has the DNA TGTGCCAGCAAACAGGCCGGGGGTGAAAAACTGTTTTTT.

This chain uses TRBV7-6 with TRBJ2-2; a possible D gene is TRBD1 (6 bases). This CDR3 is built from 16 residues. V dropped 5 bases and J dropped 0 bases, with 13 bases sitting between them. Germline lookup yields CDR1 SGHVS and CDR2 FNYEAQ. DNA for the CDR3: TGTGCCAGCAGCCGCCTTCAGGGGCCGAACACCGGGGAGCTGTTTTTT. The encoded protein is CASSRLQGPNTGELFF.

This chain uses TRBV6-6 with TRBJ1-2, with 8 bases aligning to TRBD1. The V segment lost 6 bases and the J segment 4 bases; nucleotides outside the gene matches: 10. The CDR3 sequence is 15 residues long. Germline V gene data show CDR1 as MNHNY and CDR2 as SVGAGI (reference sequence). CDR3 protein: CASRLNGQGPYGYTF. The CDR3 nucleotides read TGTGCCAGCAGATTAAATGGACAGGGACCCTATGGCTACACCTTC.

The chain has TRBV4-1 and TRBJ1-1; D is undetermined. This CDR3 spans 16 amino acids. Germline loops: CDR1 MGHRA, CDR2 YSYEKL. Trimming took 4 bases from V and 1 from J, leaving 16 bases between them. This CDR3 reads CASSRSLMDGNTEAFF. The CDR3 region has the DNA TGCGCCAGCAGCCGCAGCTTGATGGACGGGAACACTGAAGCTTTCTTT.

The gene calls are TRBV6-6 and TRBJ2-7, with D unclear. The V end was cut by 5 bases, the J end by 3 bases, with 11 bases between. The CDR3 runs 13 residues. Germline V lookup: CDR1 MNHNY, CDR2 SVGAGI (reference sequence). The CDR3, as DNA: TGTGCCAGCAGTGACCGGTCAGGCTACGAGCAGTACTTC. Translating it yields CASSDRSGYEQYF.

The chain couples TRBV28 to TRBJ2-7; 8 bases fit TRBD2. The germline CDR1 and CDR2 sequences are MDHEN and SYDVKM. The CDR3 is 12 amino acids. Trimming at V came to 10 bases and at J to 3 bases, leaving 5 bases not matched to a gene. The CDR3 loop is CATRGGLYEQYF. CDR3 in DNA: TGTGCCACCCGGGGGGGGCTCTACGAGCAGTACTTC.

The chain is built from TRBV15 and TRBJ2-5; D not resolved. This CDR3 is built from 15 residues. Germline CDR1 LNHNV, CDR2 YYDKDF (reference sequence). Trimming removed 1 base at V and 0 bases at J, with 9 bases between. The CDR3 DNA reads as TGTGCCACCAGCAGAGGTTCCAGAGACCAAGAGACCCAGTACTTC. This gives the protein CATSRGSRDQETQYF. Variable domain in full (rest from reference TRBV15 and TRBJ2-5): DAMVIQNPRYQVTQFGKPVTLSCSQTLNHNVMYWYQQKSSQAPKLLFHYYDKDFNNEADTPDNFQSRRPNTSFCFLDIRSPGLGDTAMYLCATSRGSRDQETQYFGPGTRLLVL.

This sequence joins TRBV9 and TRBJ2-2, with 7 bases fitting TRBD1. Germline V gene sequence: CDR1 SGDLS, CDR2 YYNGEE. This CDR3 spans 14 amino acids. V was pared by 6 bases and J by 6 bases, with 8 bases of the junction left unmatched. This CDR3 reads CASTTGTFAGELFF. In nucleotides, the CDR3 is TGTGCCAGCACGACAGGGACCTTCGCCGGGGAGCTGTTTTTT.

This clone was observed a single time. The chain has TRBV9 and TRBJ2-7; D remains unclear. The CDR3 totals 12 residues. Germline CDR1 is SGDLS and CDR2 is YYNGEE. Trimming shortened V by 0 bases and J by 5 bases, and 6 bases separated the two germline ends. CDR3 in amino acids: CASSVDCDEQYF. The CDR3 nucleotides are TGTGCCAGCAGCGTAGATTGCGACGAGCAGTACTTC.

This clone came up a few times. V and J are TRBV5-5 and TRBJ2-7; possibly TRBD1 for D (5 bases). Germline CDR1 and CDR2: SGHKS and YYEKEE (reference sequence). Trimming took 4 bases from V and 3 from J, leaving 11 bases between them. The CDR3 spans 13 residues. The CDR3, as DNA: TGTGCCAGCAGCCCGACAGCAGGCTACGAGCAGTACTTC. Its protein is CASSPTAGYEQYF.

This chain joins TRBV6-4 and TRBJ1-4, with D tentatively TRBD1 (6 bases). Germline V gene sequence: CDR1 MRHNA, CDR2 SNTAGT. V was pared by 5 bases and J by 7 bases, with 11 bases between. This CDR3 has 13 residues. This CDR3 reads CASSPGEGEKLFF. Here the CDR3 DNA reads TGTGCCAGCAGTCCAGGGGAGGGTGAAAAACTGTTTTTT.

The genes are TRBV18 and TRBJ2-1, with D maybe TRBD2 (5 bases). V lost 0 bases, J lost 7 bases, and 13 bases lay in between. CDR3 length: 15 residues. CDR1 is KGHSH, CDR2 LQKENI, per germline. CDR3 nucleotides: TGTGCCAGCTCACCACCGGCACTCTCGGGAAATGAGCAGTTCTTC. This codes for CASSPPALSGNEQFF.

The V and J genes are TRBV18 and TRBJ2-7; 7 positions agree with TRBD2. The CDR3 has 16 residues. With V trimmed by 3 bases and J by 0 bases, 8 bases remained unmatched. Germline lookup yields CDR1 KGHSH and CDR2 LQKENI. The CDR3 region is CASSPWGGSASYEQYF. DNA for the CDR3: TGTGCCAGCTCACCTTGGGGCGGGAGTGCCTCCTACGAGCAGTACTTC.

V gene TRBV18 combines with J gene TRBJ2-3; no clear D gene. CDR3 length equals 13 residues. Germline CDR1 reads KGHSH; CDR2 reads LQKENI. Deletions cut 3 bases from V and 2 bases from J, with 6 bases between. The CDR3 loop is CASSPALTDTQYF. The CDR3 coding sequence is TGTGCCAGCTCACCCGCTCTCACAGATACGCAGTATTTT.

This chain links TRBV11-3 with TRBJ2-3; D unclear. The CDR3 has 15 residues. Per the germline V gene, CDR1 is SGHNT and CDR2 is YENEEA. Deletions cut 5 bases from V and 4 bases from J, with 16 bases between. The CDR3 protein is CASSPGFQNADTQYF. In DNA, the CDR3 is TGTGCCAGCAGCCCCGGGTTCCAGAACGCAGATACGCAGTATTTT.

The V and J genes are TRBV30 and TRBJ1-4, with D hard to call. V lost 0 bases and J 4 bases, leaving 12 bases between the germline ends. The V gene's germline CDR1 is GTSNPN and CDR2 SVGIG (reference sequence). There are 15 residues in the CDR3. DNA of the CDR3: TGTGCCTGGAGTGTTCCCGGGTCAGTTAATGAAAAACTGTTTTTT. Translated, it gives CAWSVPGSVNEKLFF.

The rearrangement uses TRBV7-2 and TRBJ2-7; D might be TRBD1 or TRBD2, each matching 5 bases. Trimming stripped 5 bases from V and 7 bases from J, with 15 bases between. The CDR3 runs 13 residues. Germline CDR1 reads SGHTA; CDR2 reads FQGNSA. The CDR3 nucleotides are TGTGCCAGCAGCCCGAGGTGGGGGTGGGAGCAGTACTTC. Its translation: CASSPRWGWEQYF.

The chain uses TRBV6-6 and TRBJ2-7; D call uncertain. CDR1 MNHNY and CDR2 SVGAGI come from the germline V gene (reference sequence). The V end lost 6 bases, the J end lost 1 base, and 13 bases lay between the germline ends. The CDR3 totals 14 residues. The CDR3 reads CASSGQMASYEQYF. The CDR3 DNA sequence: TGTGCCAGCAGCGGTCAAATGGCTTCCTACGAGCAGTACTTC.

V and J are TRBV6-5 and TRBJ1-2; D remains ambiguous. Trimming removed 2 bases from V and 8 bases from J, with 15 bases in between. Germline CDR1 and CDR2: MNHEY and SVGAGI. The CDR3 consists of 14 residues. The CDR3 region has the DNA TGTGCCAGCAGTTACAAGGGTCTTGTAACGGGCTACACCTTC. It codes for CASSYKGLVTGYTF.

The chain employs TRBV6-5 and TRBJ2-7; TRBD1 matches at 8 bases. V lost 7 bases, J lost 3 bases, and 8 bases stayed unmatched. CDR3 length equals 14 residues. The germline V gene has CDR1 MNHEY and CDR2 SVGAGI. The CDR3 nucleotides are TGTGCCAGCAAGACAGGGGCAGGGGTCTACGAGCAGTACTTC. This codes for CASKTGAGVYEQYF.

The CDR3 sequence: CASAGTDREQYF. In DNA, the CDR3 is TGCGCCAGCGCGGGGACTGATCGGGAGCAGTACTTC. J is TRBJ2-7 and V is TRBV10-1; D is perhaps TRBD2 (6 bases). The germline V gene encodes CDR1 WNHNN and CDR2 SYGVQD (reference sequence). This CDR3 comprises 12 residues. Trimming removed 8 bases at V and 7 bases at J, with 15 bases between.

The chain joins TRBV5-1 to TRBJ2-7, with a tentative D call TRBD1 (7 bases). Germline lookup yields CDR1 SGHRS and CDR2 YFSETQ. V dropped 6 bases and J dropped 6 bases, with 19 bases sitting between them. This CDR3 is 14 amino acids long. CDR3 sequence: CASTQSGGRGEQYF. The CDR3 region has the DNA TGCGCCAGCACTCAGTCAGGGGGGCGAGGCGAGCAGTACTTC. The entire variable domain, with the rest obtained from reference TRBV5-1 and TRBJ2-7, is as follows: KAGVTQTPRYLIKTRGQQVTLSCSPISGHRSVSWYQQTPGQGLQFLFEYFSETQRNKGNFPGRFSGRQFSNSRSEMNVSTLELGDSALYLCASTQSGGRGEQYFGPGTRLTVT.

The V and J genes are TRBV5-1 and TRBJ2-1; D call uncertain. V lost 0 bases and J 8 bases, leaving 15 bases between the germline ends. Germline V lookup: CDR1 SGHRS, CDR2 YFSETQ. The CDR3 length is 15 residues. CDR3 protein: CASSLDLQRMDEQFF. The CDR3 coding sequence is TGCGCCAGCAGCTTGGACCTCCAGCGAATGGATGAGCAGTTCTTC.